What follows describes a single T cell receptor (beta chain). In this sample, this clone turned up a few times. Its specific antigen is unknown. No per-base quality is available; no much larger clone lies one base away. The entry originates in a study of beta chain features in type 1 diabetes (dated by TCRdb to 2016 to 2019). About the study as a whole: No differences in mean age, gender distribution, total cell number or subset yield were found between patients and healthy donors. Across all samples, fewer than 110,000,000 sorted cells were examined, and cell number per subset correlated strongly with RNA yield. Naive and central memory subsets were obtained from all 28 donors, but regulatory and stem cell-like memory subsets were isolated from only 8 patients and roughly 8 healthy donors. The study compared the TCRB repertoires of sorted circulating CD4+ T cell subsets in recently diagnosed type 1 diabetes patients with those in matched healthy donors. The research as a whole found: Because small numbers of individuals were included in the HLA sub-analyses, any influence of HLA type on TCRB rearrangement was left unresolved. Patients with type 1 diabetes made fewer insertions and deleted more nucleotides at VDJ recombination sites, implying thymic rearrangement abnormalities. PCR may preferentially amplify shorter templates, but because patient and control samples were amplified and corrected together, any resulting skew would affect both groups equally. Type 1 diabetes patients showed a moderate but significant shortening of TCRB CDR3 length in all four CD4+ subsets. Because cDNA rather than genomic DNA was sequenced, highly expressing activated cells could have been over-represented, although no difference in activation and CD3 levels was found between groups. The naive, central memory and regulatory TCRB repertoires appeared to resemble one another more closely among patients than among healthy donors.

The CDR3 holds 15 amino acids from the cysteine to the phenylalanine. Only the CDR3 portion is preserved as DNA: 45 bases, with reading frame beginning at the first base. The germline V end is reduced by 1 base and the J end by 2 bases; junction bases left unmatched: 4. CDR1 SGHDN and CDR2 FVKESK are derived from the germline V gene. Each donor gave one peripheral blood draw, averaging roughly 100 mL, which was collected into heparinised tubes. Naive, central memory, regulatory and stem cell-like memory CD4+ T cells were sorted on a BD FACSAria II using a panel including CD45RO, CCR7, CD25, CD127, CD95 and CD27. Purity was above 98% for every sorted population. PBMCs were isolated immediately by Lymphoprep density gradient centrifugation and stained directly without culture. To minimize batch effects, samples were stained and sorted in pairs, one healthy donor with one patient per experiment. The High Capacity cDNA Reverse Transcription Kit was used to reverse transcribe all of the isolated RNA, meaning that expressed TCRB transcripts were what got sequenced. Naive, central memory and regulatory T cell samples underwent deep immunoSEQ sequencing, averaging roughly 3.5 million total reads per sample. After sorted cells were lysed in RLT buffer, RNA was extracted with DNase-treated RNeasy Micro or Mini kits, with the choice depending on cell number. Each cell subset was processed on its own to prevent cross-contamination, while patient and healthy donor samples were processed together. Using the immunoSEQ multiplex PCR, TCRB sequences were amplified from cDNA into 87-bp fragments spanning the CDR3 region. Sequencing of the amplicons was performed on the Illumina HiSeq platform. On the authors' methods: PCR bias was computationally corrected using synthetic template baselines, reads within Hamming distance 2 were collapsed, and singletons that could not be merged were discarded. Reads were aligned against IMGT so that V, D and J genes, CDR3 length and insertions or deletions at six rearrangement sites could be assigned. Clonotype counts were normalized to sorted cell number within each subset before computing true diversity and Gini coefficients with the tcR R package. Repertoire sharing was quantified using the overlap coefficient calculated on TCRB nucleotide sequences. What TCRdb holds here is the immuneACCESS table cut down to in-frame rearrangements. Part of the clones is not present; checked against another copy, under half of the missing clones reflect an unresolved V gene, and the others are unexplained. V and J calls and clone size come straight from that table; D and trimming were deduced from the DNA. Here the sample has about 370,000 clones; around a tenth occur a single time. The leading ten clones occupy 0.55% to 0.75% of the sample.

This TCR was recovered from a young man with type 1 diabetes. Specimen: central memory CD4+ T cells from blood. The chain is assembled from TRBV14 and TRBJ2-7, and 8 bases in between align with TRBD1. The nucleotide sequence is TGTGCCAGCAGCCAAGGGACAGGGCGGACCTACGAGCAGTACTTC. Translated, this is CASSQGTGRTYEQYF.